This T cell receptor beta chain was captured in a study of siplizumab effects on memory and regulatory T cells. Clones were sequenced by immunoSEQ multiplex PCR, and TCRdb holds only the in-frame ones, with some missing. The sample consists of 100,000 or so clones, 80% to 95% of them appearing once. The length of the CDR3 is 14 residues. Trimming cost V 4 bases and J 9 bases, with 16 bases left between them. Germline CDR1 and CDR2: MNHEY and SVGAGI. J is TRBJ2-1 and V is TRBV6-5, with D possibly being TRBD1 or TRBD2 (5 bases each). Sequences were obtained from CD4+ T cells sorted from blood. This clonotype was sampled from a human donor in good health. Some clones in this sample may be carry-over from other donors' samples. CDR3 DNA sequence: TGTGCCAGCAGTTCCCGACAGAGGGGAGTTGAGCAGTTCTTC. Translating it yields CASSSRQRGVEQFF.